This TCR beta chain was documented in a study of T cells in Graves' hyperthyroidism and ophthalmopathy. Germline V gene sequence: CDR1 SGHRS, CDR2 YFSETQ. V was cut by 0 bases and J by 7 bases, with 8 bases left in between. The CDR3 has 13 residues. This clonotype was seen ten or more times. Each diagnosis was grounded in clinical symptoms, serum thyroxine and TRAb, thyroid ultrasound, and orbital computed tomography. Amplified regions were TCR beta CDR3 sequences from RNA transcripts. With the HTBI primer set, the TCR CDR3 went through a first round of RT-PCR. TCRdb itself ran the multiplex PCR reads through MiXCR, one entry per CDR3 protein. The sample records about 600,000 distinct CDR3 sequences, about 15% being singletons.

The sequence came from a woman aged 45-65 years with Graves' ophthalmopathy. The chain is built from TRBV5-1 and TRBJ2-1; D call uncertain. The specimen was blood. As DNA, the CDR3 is TGCGCCAGCAGCTTGGAAATGGTAAATGAGCAGTTCTTC. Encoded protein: CASSLEMVNEQFF.